This TCR beta chain was sequenced for a study of shared clonotypes between healthy human individuals. CCR7-negative CD45RA+ TemRA cells were combined with CD45RO+ cells to form CD8 memory. The CDR3 has 16 residues. Sequencing used immunoSEQ multiplex PCR; TCRdb keeps in-frame clones, though not all of them. This sample carries a few hundred thousand clones, just over 95% of them seen once, and the ten largest clones take about 0.34%. Of note for this clone: Its antigen is still unknown.

Study results and limitations: Non-shared clonotypes were found to have lower generation probabilities than the clonotypes that were shared by all four of the sorted-subset donors.

The source of this sequence is a man aged 25 to 40 in good health. The sequencing sample was made of memory CD8+ T cells sorted from blood. Sample subset: CD45RO+ cells pooled with CCR7-negative TemRA cells. The J gene is TRBJ2-3, the V gene TRBV12-2; the D segment call TRBD2 is taken from the table without a DNA check. TRBV12-2 is assigned pseudogene status. For the CDR3, the DNA is TGTGCAAGTCGCTTAGTCGGTGGGAGGGGCACAGATACGCAGTATTTT. Residues: CASRLVGGRGTDTQYF.